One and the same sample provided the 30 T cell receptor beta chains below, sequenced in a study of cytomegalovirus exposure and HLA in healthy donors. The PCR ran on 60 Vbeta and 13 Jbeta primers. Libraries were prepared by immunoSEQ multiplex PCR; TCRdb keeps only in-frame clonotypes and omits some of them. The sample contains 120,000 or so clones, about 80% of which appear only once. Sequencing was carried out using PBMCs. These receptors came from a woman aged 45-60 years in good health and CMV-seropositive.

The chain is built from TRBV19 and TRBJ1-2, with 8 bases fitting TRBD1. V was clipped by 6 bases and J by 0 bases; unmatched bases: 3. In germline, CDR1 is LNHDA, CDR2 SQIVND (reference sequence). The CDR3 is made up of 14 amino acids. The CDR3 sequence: CASRATGANYGYTF. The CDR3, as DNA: TGTGCCAGTAGAGCGACAGGGGCTAACTATGGCTACACCTTC.

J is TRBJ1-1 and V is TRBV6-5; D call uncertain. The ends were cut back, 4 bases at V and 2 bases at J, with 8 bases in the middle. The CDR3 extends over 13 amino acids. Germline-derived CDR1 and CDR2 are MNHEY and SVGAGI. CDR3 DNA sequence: TGTGCCAGCAGTTGGCCTCATAACACTGAAGCTTTCTTT. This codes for CASSWPHNTEAFF.

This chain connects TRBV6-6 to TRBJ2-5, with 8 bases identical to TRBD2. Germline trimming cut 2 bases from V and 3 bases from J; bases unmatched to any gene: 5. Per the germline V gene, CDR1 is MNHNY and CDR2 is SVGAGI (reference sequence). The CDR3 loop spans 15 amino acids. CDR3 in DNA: TGTGCCAGCAGTTACGTGTCAGCGGGAGAAGAGACCCAGTACTTC. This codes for CASSYVSAGEETQYF.

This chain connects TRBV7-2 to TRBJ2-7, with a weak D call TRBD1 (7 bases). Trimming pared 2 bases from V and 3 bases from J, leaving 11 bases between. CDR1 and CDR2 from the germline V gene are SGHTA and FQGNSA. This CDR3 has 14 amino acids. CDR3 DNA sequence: TGTGCCAGCAGCTTAATCAGGGGGGTCTACGAGCAGTACTTC. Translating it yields CASSLIRGVYEQYF.

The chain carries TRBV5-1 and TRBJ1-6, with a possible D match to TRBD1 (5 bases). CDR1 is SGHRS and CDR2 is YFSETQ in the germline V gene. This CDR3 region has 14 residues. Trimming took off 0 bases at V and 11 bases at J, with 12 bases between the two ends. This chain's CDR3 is CASSLETAYTPLHF. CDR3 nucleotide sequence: TGCGCCAGCAGCTTGGAGACAGCCTACACACCCCTCCACTTT.

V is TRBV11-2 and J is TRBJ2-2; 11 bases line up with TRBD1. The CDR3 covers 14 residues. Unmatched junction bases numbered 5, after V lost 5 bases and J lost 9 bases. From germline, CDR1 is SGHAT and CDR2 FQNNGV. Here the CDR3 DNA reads TGTGCCAGCAGCCCGGGACAGGGGGGCCGGGAGCTGTTTTTT. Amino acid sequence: CASSPGQGGRELFF.

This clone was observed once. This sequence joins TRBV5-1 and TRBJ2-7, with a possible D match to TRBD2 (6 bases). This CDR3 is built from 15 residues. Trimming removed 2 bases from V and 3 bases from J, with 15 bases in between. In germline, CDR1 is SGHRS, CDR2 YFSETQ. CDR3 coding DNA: TGCGCCAGCAGCTTCTTTACTAGCTTCGGCTACGAGCAGTACTTC. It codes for CASSFFTSFGYEQYF.

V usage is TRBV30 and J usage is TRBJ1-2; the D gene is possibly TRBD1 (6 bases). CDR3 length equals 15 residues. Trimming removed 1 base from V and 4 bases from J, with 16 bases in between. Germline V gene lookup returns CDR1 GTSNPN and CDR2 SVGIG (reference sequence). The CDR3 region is CAWSAGARPSYGYTF. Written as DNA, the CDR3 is TGTGCCTGGAGTGCAGGGGCCAGACCCTCCTATGGCTACACCTTC.

CDR3 residues: CASSLRLAGTSNTDTQYF. For the CDR3, the DNA is TGTGCCAGCAGCCTCCGACTAGCGGGAACTTCGAACACAGATACGCAGTATTTT. This chain joins TRBV7-9 and TRBJ2-3, with 11 bases matching TRBD2. The CDR3 is made up of 18 amino acids. J gave up 2 bases and V 5 bases, and 12 bases lay outside the gene matches. Looked up from germline, CDR1 is SEHNR and CDR2 is FQNEAQ (reference sequence).

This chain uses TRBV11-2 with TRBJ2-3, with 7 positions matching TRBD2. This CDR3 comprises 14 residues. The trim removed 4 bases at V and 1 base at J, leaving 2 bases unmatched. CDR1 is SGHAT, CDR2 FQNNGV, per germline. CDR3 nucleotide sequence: TGTGCCAGCAGCTATACTAGCGGCACAGATACGCAGTATTTT. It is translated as CASSYTSGTDTQYF.

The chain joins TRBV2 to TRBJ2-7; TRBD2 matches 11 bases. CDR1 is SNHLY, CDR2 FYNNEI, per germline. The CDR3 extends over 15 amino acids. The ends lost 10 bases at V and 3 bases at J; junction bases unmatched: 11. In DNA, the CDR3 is TGTGCCACCTCCCAATGGGGGACTAGCGGCTACGAGCAGTACTTC. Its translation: CATSQWGTSGYEQYF.

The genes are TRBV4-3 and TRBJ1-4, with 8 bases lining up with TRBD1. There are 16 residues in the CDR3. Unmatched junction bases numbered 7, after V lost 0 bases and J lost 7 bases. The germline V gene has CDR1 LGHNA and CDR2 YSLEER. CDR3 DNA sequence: TGCGCCAGCAGCCAAGATTTAACAGGGGGTGGTGAAAAACTGTTTTTT. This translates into CASSQDLTGGGEKLFF.

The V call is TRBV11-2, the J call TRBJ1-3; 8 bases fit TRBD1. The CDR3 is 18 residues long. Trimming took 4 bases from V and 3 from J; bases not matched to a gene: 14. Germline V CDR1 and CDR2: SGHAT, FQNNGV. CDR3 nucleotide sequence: TGTGCCAGCAGCTCCCTCCGGGACAGGCCCCCGGGTGGAAACACCATATATTTT. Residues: CASSSLRDRPPGGNTIYF.

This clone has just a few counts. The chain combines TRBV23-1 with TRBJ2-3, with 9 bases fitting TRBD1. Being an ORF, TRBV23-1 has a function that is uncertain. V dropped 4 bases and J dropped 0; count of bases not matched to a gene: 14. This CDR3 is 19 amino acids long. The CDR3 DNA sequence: TGCGCCAGCAGTCGACCTGGGACAGGGCCCGACCCTAGCACAGATACGCAGTATTTT. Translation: CASSRPGTGPDPSTDTQYF.

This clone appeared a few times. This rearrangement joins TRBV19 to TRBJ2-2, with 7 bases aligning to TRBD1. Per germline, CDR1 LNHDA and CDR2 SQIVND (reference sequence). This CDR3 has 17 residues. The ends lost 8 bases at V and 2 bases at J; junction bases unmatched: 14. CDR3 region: CASLNYRGEGNTGELFF. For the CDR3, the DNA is TGTGCCAGTTTAAACTACAGGGGAGAAGGAAACACCGGGGAGCTGTTTTTT.

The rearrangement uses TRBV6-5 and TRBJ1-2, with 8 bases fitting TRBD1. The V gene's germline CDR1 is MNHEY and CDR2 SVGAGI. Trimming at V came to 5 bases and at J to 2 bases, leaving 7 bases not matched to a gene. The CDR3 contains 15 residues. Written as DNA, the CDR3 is TGTGCCAGCAGTGACTACAGGGGGACCAACTATGGCTACACCTTC. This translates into CASSDYRGTNYGYTF.

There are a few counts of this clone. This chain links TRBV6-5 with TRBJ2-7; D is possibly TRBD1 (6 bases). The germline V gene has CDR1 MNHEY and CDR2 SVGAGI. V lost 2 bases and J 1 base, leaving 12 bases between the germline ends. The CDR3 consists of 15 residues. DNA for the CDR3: TGTGCCAGCAGTTACCGACAGGTCGGGTCCTACGAGCAGTACTTC. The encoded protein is CASSYRQVGSYEQYF.

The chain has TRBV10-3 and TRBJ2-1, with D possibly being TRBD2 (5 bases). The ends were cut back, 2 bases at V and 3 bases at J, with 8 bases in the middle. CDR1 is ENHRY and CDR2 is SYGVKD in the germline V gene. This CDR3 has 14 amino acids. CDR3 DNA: TGTGCCATCAGTGAGCAACGGGGCTACAATGAGCAGTTCTTC. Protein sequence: CAISEQRGYNEQFF.

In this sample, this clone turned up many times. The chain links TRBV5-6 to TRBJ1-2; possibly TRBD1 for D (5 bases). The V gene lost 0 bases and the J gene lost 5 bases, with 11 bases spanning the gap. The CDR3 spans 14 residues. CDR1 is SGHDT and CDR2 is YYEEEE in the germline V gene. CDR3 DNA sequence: TGTGCCAGCAGCTTGGGTCTCGGGGGATATGGCTACACCTTC. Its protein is CASSLGLGGYGYTF.

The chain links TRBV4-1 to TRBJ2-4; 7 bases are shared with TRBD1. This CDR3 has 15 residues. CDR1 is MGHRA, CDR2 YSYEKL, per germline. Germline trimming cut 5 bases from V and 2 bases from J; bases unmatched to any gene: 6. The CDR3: CASSSPGQSKNIQYF. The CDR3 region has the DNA TGCGCCAGCAGCTCACCGGGACAGTCCAAAAACATTCAGTACTTC.

This CDR3 is CATLNRGERYGYTF. The CDR3 region has the DNA TGTGCCACTCTGAACAGGGGGGAGAGGTATGGCTACACCTTC. The chain uses TRBV6-5 and TRBJ1-2; 8 positions agree with TRBD1. This CDR3 is 14 amino acids long. The V gene end was trimmed by 10 bases and the J gene end by 5 bases; junction bases not matched to a gene: 12. Germline loops: CDR1 MNHEY, CDR2 SVGAGI.

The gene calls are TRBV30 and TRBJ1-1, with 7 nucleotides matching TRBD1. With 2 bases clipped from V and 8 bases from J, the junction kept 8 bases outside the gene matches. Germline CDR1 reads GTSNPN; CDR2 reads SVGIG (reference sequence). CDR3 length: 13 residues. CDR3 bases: TGTGCCTGGAGTAAGGGGGCCCGGGCAGAAGCTTTCTTT. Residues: CAWSKGARAEAFF.

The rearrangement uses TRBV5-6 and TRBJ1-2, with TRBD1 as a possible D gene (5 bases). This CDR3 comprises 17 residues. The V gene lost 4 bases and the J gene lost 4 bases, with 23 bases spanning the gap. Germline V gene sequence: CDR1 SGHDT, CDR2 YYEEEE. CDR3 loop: CASSRPGVGSTSYGYTF. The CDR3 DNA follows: TGTGCCAGCAGCCGGCCGGGGGTGGGGTCTACTTCCTATGGCTACACCTTC.

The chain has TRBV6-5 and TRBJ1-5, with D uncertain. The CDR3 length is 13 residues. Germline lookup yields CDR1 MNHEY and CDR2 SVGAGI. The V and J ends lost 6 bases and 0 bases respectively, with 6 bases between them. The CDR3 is CASRRLSNQPQHF. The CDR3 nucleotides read TGTGCCAGCAGGCGACTTAGCAATCAGCCCCAGCATTTT.

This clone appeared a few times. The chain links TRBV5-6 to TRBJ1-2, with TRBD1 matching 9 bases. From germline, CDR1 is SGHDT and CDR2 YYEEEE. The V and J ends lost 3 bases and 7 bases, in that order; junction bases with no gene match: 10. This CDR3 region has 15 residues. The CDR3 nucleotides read TGTGCCAGCAGCTGGGGCCCGGGACAGGGAGGTGGCTACACCTTC. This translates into CASSWGPGQGGGYTF.

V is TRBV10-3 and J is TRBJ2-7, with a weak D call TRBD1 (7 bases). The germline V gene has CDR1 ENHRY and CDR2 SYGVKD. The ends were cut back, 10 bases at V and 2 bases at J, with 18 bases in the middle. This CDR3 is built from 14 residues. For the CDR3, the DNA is TGTGCCACCGCGGGATCACAGGGGACCTACGAGCAGTACTTC. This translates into CATAGSQGTYEQYF.

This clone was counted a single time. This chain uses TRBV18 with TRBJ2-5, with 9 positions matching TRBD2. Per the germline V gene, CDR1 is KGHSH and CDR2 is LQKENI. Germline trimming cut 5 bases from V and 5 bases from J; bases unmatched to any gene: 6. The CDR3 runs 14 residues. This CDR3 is CASSGLAGTETQYF. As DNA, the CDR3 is TGTGCCAGCTCAGGGCTAGCGGGGACGGAGACCCAGTACTTC.

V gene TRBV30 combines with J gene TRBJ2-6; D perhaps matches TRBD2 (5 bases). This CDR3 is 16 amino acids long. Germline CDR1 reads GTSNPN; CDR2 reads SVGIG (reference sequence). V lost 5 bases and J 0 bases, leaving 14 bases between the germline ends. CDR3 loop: CAWQDGRDSGANVLTF. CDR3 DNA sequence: TGTGCCTGGCAAGACGGACGGGACTCTGGGGCCAACGTCCTGACTTTC.

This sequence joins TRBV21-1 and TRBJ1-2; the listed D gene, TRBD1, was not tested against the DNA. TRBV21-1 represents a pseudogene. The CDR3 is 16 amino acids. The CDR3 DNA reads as TGTGCCAGCAGCAAAGTTGGGCCTCAGGTGGTCCGCGGCTACACCTTC. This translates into CASSKVGPQVVRGYTF.

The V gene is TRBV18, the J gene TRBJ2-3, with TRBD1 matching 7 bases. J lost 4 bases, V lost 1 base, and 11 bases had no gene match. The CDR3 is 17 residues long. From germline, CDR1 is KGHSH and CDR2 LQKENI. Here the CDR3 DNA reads TGTGCCAGCTCACCACGTGTAGGGGGCGATTTGGCAGATACGCAGTATTTT. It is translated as CASSPRVGGDLADTQYF.